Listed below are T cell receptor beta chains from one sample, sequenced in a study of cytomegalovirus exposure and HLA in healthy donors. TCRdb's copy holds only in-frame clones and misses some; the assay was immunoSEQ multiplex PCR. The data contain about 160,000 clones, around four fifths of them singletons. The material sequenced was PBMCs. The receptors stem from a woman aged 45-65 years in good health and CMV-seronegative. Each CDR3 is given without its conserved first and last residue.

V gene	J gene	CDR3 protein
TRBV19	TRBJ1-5	ASSTGTANNQPQH
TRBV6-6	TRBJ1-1	ASTQGFSEAF
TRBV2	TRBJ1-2	ASSNPGQSHNYGYT
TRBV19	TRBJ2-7	ASSISSGGDYSYEQY
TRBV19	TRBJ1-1	ASSIVVREVNTEAF
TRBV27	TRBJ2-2	ASRKGAPGNTGELF
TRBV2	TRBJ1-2	ASTMGQPVYGYT
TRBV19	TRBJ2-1	ASQGYNEQF
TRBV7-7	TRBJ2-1	ASSSGTGVGNEQF
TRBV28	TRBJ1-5	ASSSQTYSNQPQH
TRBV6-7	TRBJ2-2	ASSYSSLNTGELF
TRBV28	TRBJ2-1	ASRLTGTGVTSGRYEQF
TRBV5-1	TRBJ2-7	ASSLELTYEQY
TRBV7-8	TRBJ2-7	ASSPGGSRDNSYEQY
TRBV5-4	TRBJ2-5	ASSLGSGTETQY
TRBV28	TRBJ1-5	ASSLWGTGGNQPQH
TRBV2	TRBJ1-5	ASSTGWDSNQPQH
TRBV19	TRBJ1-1	ASSTHGIMNTEAF
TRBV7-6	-	ASSFTSGSGYEQY
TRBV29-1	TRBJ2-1	SVDASGSYNEQF